This T cell receptor (beta chain) comes out of a study of response to subunit inactivated influenza vaccine. Trimming stripped 6 bases from V and 8 bases from J, with 16 bases between. CDR1 and CDR2 from the germline V gene are ENHRY and SYGVKD. The CDR3 sequence is 13 residues long. TCRdb called the RT-PCR reads again in MiXCR, with one record for every CDR3 protein. The table includes around 570,000 distinct CDR3 sequences, approximately 7.1% detected once. The receptor was isolated from a man aged 50 to 69 who received an inactivated influenza vaccine. The chain recombines TRBV10-3 with TRBJ1-2; no clear D gene. The source was PBMCs from blood, collected around 25 months after vaccination. The CDR3 loop reads CAISAPDGIGYTF. The CDR3 nucleotides read TGTGCCATCAGCGCACCGGACGGGATCGGCTACACCTTC.